The next 18 T cell receptor beta chains were all read from a single sample in a study of identical twins. TCRdb recomputed calls from the 5' RACE reads with MiXCR, one row per CDR3 protein. The sample yields approximately 300,000 distinct CDR3 sequences, less than 9.5% seen once. These data were likewise used in another study, on yellow fever vaccine responses in identical twins.

The sequenced material came from CD8+ T cells sorted from blood. The receptors come from a woman under 30 in good health.

This clonotype has more than one count but fewer than ten. J is TRBJ2-5 and V is TRBV7-9; 9 bases are shared with TRBD1. The junction had 8 bases not matched to a gene; V was cut back by 8 bases and J by 4 bases. CDR1 and CDR2 (germline): SEHNR, FQNEAQ (reference sequence). This CDR3 contains 14 residues. Here the CDR3 reads CASGVGTGRETQYF. In nucleotides, the CDR3 is TGTGCCAGCGGTGTGGGGACAGGGAGAGAGACCCAGTACTTC.

The chain carries TRBV7-9 and TRBJ2-3; the D gene could be TRBD1 or TRBD2 (5 bases each). There are 15 residues in the CDR3. V shed 5 bases and J shed 0 bases, with 12 bases lying between them. Germline V CDR1 and CDR2: SEHNR, FQNEAQ (reference sequence). The CDR3 DNA reads as TGTGCCAGCAGCCCGGGGCTACCCAGCACAGATACGCAGTATTTT. It yields the protein CASSPGLPSTDTQYF.

This chain links TRBV5-1 with TRBJ1-4, with 8 nucleotides matching TRBD1. Germline CDR1 is SGHRS and CDR2 is YFSETQ. V dropped 2 bases and J dropped 5; count of bases not matched to a gene: 8. This CDR3 has 16 amino acids. The CDR3, as DNA: TGCGCCAGCAGCTTACCCGACAGGGGCGAAAATGAAAAACTGTTTTTT. The encoded protein is CASSLPDRGENEKLFF.

The chain joins TRBV7-9 to TRBJ2-5, with a tentative D call TRBD2 (5 bases). Deletions cut 8 bases from V and 7 bases from J, with 17 bases between. CDR1 and CDR2 from the germline V gene are SEHNR and FQNEAQ (reference sequence). The length of the CDR3 is 13 residues. The CDR3 spells CASRPGNLGTQYF. The CDR3 coding sequence is TGTGCCAGCCGCCCCGGGAACTTAGGGACCCAGTACTTC.

This clonotype was detected many times. J is TRBJ1-4 and V is TRBV5-1, with D possibly being TRBD1 (5 bases). Germline V gives CDR1 SGHRS, CDR2 YFSETQ. This CDR3 region has 14 residues. The ends were cut back, 4 bases at V and 0 bases at J, with 7 bases in the middle. The CDR3 DNA reads as TGCGCCAGCAGCACAGGTGCAACTAATGAAAAACTGTTTTTT. It codes for CASSTGATNEKLFF.

This clonotype was counted many times. V gene TRBV29-1 combines with J gene TRBJ2-2; D might be TRBD2 (6 bases). This CDR3 is built from 17 residues. Germline V lookup: CDR1 SQVTM, CDR2 ANQGSEA. The ends were cut back, 4 bases at V and 1 base at J, with 19 bases in the middle. This CDR3 reads CSVVPLSGSMNTGELFF. The CDR3 nucleotides are TGCAGCGTTGTCCCCTTAAGCGGGTCGATGAACACCGGGGAGCTGTTTTTT.

This clonotype turned up a few times. The chain joins TRBV27 to TRBJ2-3; 16 bases map to TRBD2. This CDR3 has 16 residues. J was trimmed by 3 bases and V by 6 bases; bases with no gene match: 3. Germline assignment: CDR1 MNHEY and CDR2 SMNVEV (reference sequence). CDR3 nucleotide sequence: TGTGCCAGCAGGGGGACTAGCGGGGGGGCGACAGATACGCAGTATTTT. Its protein is CASRGTSGGATDTQYF.

This clonotype was detected a few times. This CDR3 is CATSTGGGNEQFF. Here the CDR3 DNA reads TGTGCCACCAGCACGGGGGGAGGGAATGAGCAGTTCTTC. V gene TRBV15 combines with J gene TRBJ2-1; 7 positions match TRBD2. CDR1 and CDR2 from the germline V gene are LNHNV and YYDKDF (reference sequence). The CDR3 totals 13 residues. With 4 bases clipped from V and 7 bases from J, the junction kept 4 bases outside the gene matches.

This clonotype was detected many times. The genes are TRBV10-3 and TRBJ2-3; 11 nucleotides line up with TRBD2. CDR3 size: 19 residues. The germline gives CDR1 ENHRY, CDR2 SYGVKD. The ends lost 3 bases at V and 2 bases at J; junction bases unmatched: 13. CDR3 sequence (DNA): TGTGCCATCAGTGAATCTACCGGGACTAGCGGAGATTACACAGATACGCAGTATTTT. Translating it yields CAISESTGTSGDYTDTQYF.

Many counts were recorded for this clonotype. The chain has TRBV27 and TRBJ1-1, with a tentative D call TRBD1 (5 bases). V was shortened by 0 bases and J by 10 bases, with 15 bases between the two germline ends. The CDR3 is 14 amino acids. CDR1 is MNHEY, CDR2 SMNVEV, per germline (reference sequence). CDR3 DNA sequence: TGTGCCAGCAGTTTATCCGGGCCCAGGGTAGGAGCTTTCTTT. This sequence encodes CASSLSGPRVGAFF.

Details on this clonotype: A much larger clone differs by one base, so this may be a read error. V gene TRBV29-1 combines with J gene TRBJ2-3; 8 nucleotides align to TRBD1. This CDR3 region has 15 residues. The V segment lost 1 base and the J segment 4 bases; nucleotides outside the gene matches: 7. CDR1 and CDR2 (germline): SQVTM, ANQGSEA. The CDR3 nucleotides read TGCAGCGTTGAAGGGACAGGGAGTAGTGCAGATACGCAGTATTTT. This translates into CSVEGTGSSADTQYF.

The table lists this clonotype with a few counts. The chain uses TRBV29-1 and TRBJ2-5, with 11 bases aligning to TRBD1. CDR1 is SQVTM, CDR2 ANQGSEA, per germline. CDR3 length equals 13 residues. V lost 7 bases to trimming and J lost 3 bases; unmatched junction nucleotides: 4. CDR3 loop: CSAGTGGEETQYF. CDR3 nucleotide sequence: TGCAGCGCTGGGACAGGGGGGGAAGAGACCCAGTACTTC.

This clonotype was seen a few times. The gene calls are TRBV29-1 and TRBJ2-1; D could derive from TRBD1 or TRBD2 (5 bases each). Germline assignment: CDR1 SQVTM and CDR2 ANQGSEA. With 8 bases removed from V and 6 bases from J, the gap between germline ends came to 29 bases. The CDR3 sequence is 17 residues long. The CDR3 nucleotides read TGCAGCCACGGGGCAAGAAATAACCTAAGGGGATTCAATGAGCAGTTCTTC. Its translation is CSHGARNNLRGFNEQFF.

The chain links TRBV5-5 to TRBJ2-7; TRBD2 aligns across 14 bases. Germline V gene sequence: CDR1 SGHKS, CDR2 YYEKEE (reference sequence). The CDR3 has 16 amino acids. Trimming cost V 5 bases and J 6 bases; bases outside gene matches: 10. The CDR3 loop reads CASSTGLAGVAGEQYF. In nucleotides, the CDR3 is TGTGCCAGCAGTACGGGACTAGCGGGAGTTGCGGGCGAGCAGTACTTC.

A few counts support this clonotype. The chain joins TRBV4-1 to TRBJ2-7; no clear D. Deletions cut 2 bases from V and 5 bases from J, with 10 bases between. Per germline, CDR1 MGHRA and CDR2 YSYEKL. The CDR3 has 13 amino acids. The CDR3 protein is CASSQRSEDEQYF. As DNA, the CDR3 is TGCGCCAGCAGCCAAAGGTCTGAGGACGAGCAGTACTTC.

This clonotype was counted a few times. A junction end diverges from the germline sequence, so it may reflect a read error. The V gene is TRBV6-1, the J gene TRBJ2-1, with D tentatively TRBD1 (6 bases). This CDR3 has 15 amino acids. Germline assignment: CDR1 MNHNS and CDR2 SASEGT. Here the CDR3 DNA reads TGTGCCAGCAGCCACACAGGGACATCCTCCAATGAGCAGTTCTTC. Protein: CASSHTGTSSNEQFF.

This clonotype was found a few times. This chain joins TRBV28 and TRBJ1-3; D is unresolved. V dropped 6 bases and J dropped 3 bases, with 9 bases sitting between them. Germline CDR1 reads MDHEN; CDR2 reads SYDVKM. The CDR3 sequence is 13 residues long. The DNA of the CDR3 is TGTGCCAGCAGCGAAGGGCTTGGAAACACCATATATTTT. It encodes CASSEGLGNTIYF.

This clonotype was counted a few times. The chain is built from TRBV5-1 and TRBJ2-3, with 11 positions matching TRBD2. Per germline, CDR1 SGHRS and CDR2 YFSETQ. The CDR3 is made up of 17 amino acids. V lost 2 bases, J lost 4 bases, and 9 bases stayed unmatched. As DNA, the CDR3 is TGCGCCAGCAGCTTACCGGGACTAGCGGAGGGCGCAGATACGCAGTATTTT. It yields the protein CASSLPGLAEGADTQYF.